The clone carrying this TCR beta chain was counted many times. What it binds is unknown. RNA was extracted from bulk tissue without any cell sorting. Three rounds of nested PCR, following a modified ARM-PCR protocol, produced the TCRbeta library. Each CDR3 protein gets one entry after TCRdb re-called the multiplex PCR reads with MiXCR. The sample records 84,000 or so distinct CDR3 sequences, roughly three fifths being singletons. The sample originates from a study of tumor and adjacent non-tumor tissue in lung cancer. Whole-study context: The cohort had 12 to 13 adenocarcinoma, a couple of squamous cell and 1 small cell patients. Regarding the study as a whole: Patients with more diverse tumor TCRs had worse survival. Significantly higher TCR diversity was found in tumor than normal lung.

CDR3 length: 15 amino acids. Trimming stripped 4 bases from V and 1 base from J, with 14 bases between. In germline, CDR1 is SGHRS, CDR2 YFSETQ. This chain joins TRBV5-1 and TRBJ1-1; tentative D call: TRBD1 (5 bases). Input material: lung tumor tissue. This sequence was found in a man aged 70-80 years with non-small cell lung cancer. CDR3 DNA sequence: TGCGCCAGCAGCCCGGACCCAGGGAGGAACACTGAAGCTTTCTTT. Translated, it gives CASSPDPGRNTEAFF.